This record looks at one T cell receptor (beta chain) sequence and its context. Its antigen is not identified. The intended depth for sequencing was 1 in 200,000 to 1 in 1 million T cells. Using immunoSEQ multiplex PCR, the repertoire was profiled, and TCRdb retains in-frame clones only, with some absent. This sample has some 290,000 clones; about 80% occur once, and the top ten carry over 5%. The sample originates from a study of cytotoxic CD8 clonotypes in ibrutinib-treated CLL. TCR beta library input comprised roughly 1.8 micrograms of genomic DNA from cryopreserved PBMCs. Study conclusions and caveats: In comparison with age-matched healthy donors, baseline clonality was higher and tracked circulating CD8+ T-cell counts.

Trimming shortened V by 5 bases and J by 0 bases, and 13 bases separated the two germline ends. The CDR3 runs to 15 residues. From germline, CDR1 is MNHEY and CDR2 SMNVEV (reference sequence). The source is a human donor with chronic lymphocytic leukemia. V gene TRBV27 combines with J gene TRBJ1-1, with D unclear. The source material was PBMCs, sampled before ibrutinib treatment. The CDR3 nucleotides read TGTGCCAGCAGTGAGGGCACGACATTGAACACTGAAGCTTTCTTT. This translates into CASSEGTTLNTEAFF.